A selection of T cell receptor beta chains follows, all from one sample in a study of blood T cell repertoires in COVID-19. The method was immunoSEQ multiplex PCR; TCRdb's version includes in-frame clones alone and lacks a portion of them. The profile covers roughly 87,000 clones, with about 83% appearing a single time and about 25% taken by the ten largest. The sequenced material came from peripheral blood. All receptors derive from a human donor in a cohort sampled during active COVID-19. Both conserved end residues are part of each CDR3. The order of the fields is clone size, D gene, J gene, V gene, CDR3 DNA, CDR3 protein. D genes are given only for firm matches. The size field is filled for only some rows; it gives once, few, many or a size class.

clone_size: NA; d_call: TRBD2; j_call: TRBJ2-7; v_call: TRBV5-4; cdr3_nt: TGTGCCAGCAGCTTGTTCGTTAGCGGGAGGGGTGAGCAGTACTTC; cdr3_aa: CASSLFVSGRGEQYF
clone_size: few; d_call: TRBD2; j_call: TRBJ2-7; v_call: TRBV19; cdr3_nt: TGTGCCAGTAGTACCGGACTAGCGGGCGACTACGAGCAGTACTTC; cdr3_aa: CASSTGLAGDYEQYF
clone_size: NA; d_call: TRBD2; j_call: TRBJ2-7; v_call: TRBV15; cdr3_nt: TGTGCCACCAAACCGGAACCGGGACTAGCGAAGAACGAGCAGTACTTC; cdr3_aa: CATKPEPGLAKNEQYF
clone_size: NA; d_call: TRBD1; j_call: TRBJ2-7; v_call: TRBV7-7; cdr3_nt: TGTGCCAGCAGCCCCGCCGGACAGGGGTCCTACGAGCAGTACTTC; cdr3_aa: CASSPAGQGSYEQYF
clone_size: NA; d_call: TRBD1; j_call: TRBJ2-3; v_call: TRBV24-1; cdr3_nt: TGTGCCACCAGTGATTTAAACAGGGGAGAAGATACGCAGTATTTT; cdr3_aa: CATSDLNRGEDTQYF
clone_size: NA; d_call: TRBD1; j_call: TRBJ2-1; v_call: TRBV2; cdr3_nt: TGTGCCAGCAGTCAGCGACAGGGGTGGGTAGATGAGCAGTTCTTC; cdr3_aa: CASSQRQGWVDEQFF
clone_size: NA; d_call: TRBD2; j_call: TRBJ2-7; v_call: TRBV28; cdr3_nt: TGTGCCAGCAGCCCTTGGGGGGGCGAGCAGTACTTC; cdr3_aa: CASSPWGGEQYF
clone_size: NA; d_call: TRBD1; j_call: TRBJ1-1; v_call: TRBV6-6; cdr3_nt: TGTGCCAGCAGTTACTCCCAGGGGGCGAGTACTGAAGCTTTCTTT; cdr3_aa: CASSYSQGASTEAFF
clone_size: NA; d_call: TRBD2; j_call: TRBJ2-5; v_call: TRBV5-4; cdr3_nt: TGTGCCAGCAGCCCCGGGACTAGCGGCCACGTGGCCCAGTACTTC; cdr3_aa: CASSPGTSGHVAQYF
clone_size: NA; d_call: NA; j_call: TRBJ1-2; v_call: TRBV10-2; cdr3_nt: TGCGCCAGCAATGGGGGGGTGGGCTACACCTTC; cdr3_aa: CASNGGVGYTF
clone_size: NA; d_call: NA; j_call: TRBJ2-5; v_call: TRBV3-1/TRBV3-2; cdr3_nt: TGTGCCAGCAGCCAAGCGGAGGGAGGGACCCAGTACTTC; cdr3_aa: CASSQAEGGTQYF
clone_size: NA; d_call: TRBD1; j_call: TRBJ1-5; v_call: TRBV6-6; cdr3_nt: TGTGCCAGCAGTTACCCAACCGACAGGGTACAGCCCCAGCATTTT; cdr3_aa: CASSYPTDRVQPQHF
clone_size: NA; d_call: NA; j_call: TRBJ2-6; v_call: TRBV24-1; cdr3_nt: TGTGCCACCAGTGATTTTAGCCCGGGTGGGGCCAACGTCCTGACTTTC; cdr3_aa: CATSDFSPGGANVLTF
clone_size: NA; d_call: TRBD2; j_call: TRBJ2-5; v_call: TRBV9; cdr3_nt: TGTGCCAGCAGCGTATCTCACCAAGCGGGGTTGGAGACCCAGTACTTC; cdr3_aa: CASSVSHQAGLETQYF
clone_size: NA; d_call: NA; j_call: TRBJ1-4; v_call: TRBV7-2; cdr3_nt: TGTGCCAGCAGCCCCGGAGGGGCAACTGAAAAACTGTTTTTT; cdr3_aa: CASSPGGATEKLFF
clone_size: NA; d_call: NA; j_call: TRBJ2-1; v_call: TRBV5-6; cdr3_nt: TGTGCCAGCAGCCCCCGACCCCGGGATGAGCAGTTCTTC; cdr3_aa: CASSPRPRDEQFF
clone_size: NA; d_call: TRBD2; j_call: TRBJ2-1; v_call: TRBV5-6; cdr3_nt: TGTGCCAGCAGCTTGGAAAGCGGGGGGCCCCATGAGCAGTTCTTC; cdr3_aa: CASSLESGGPHEQFF
clone_size: NA; d_call: TRBD1; j_call: TRBJ2-7; v_call: TRBV6-5; cdr3_nt: TGTGCTAGCAGCCCGGGACAGGGGAGGTCAGGGCAGTACTTC; cdr3_aa: CASSPGQGRSGQYF
clone_size: NA; d_call: TRBD2; j_call: TRBJ2-5; v_call: TRBV11-2; cdr3_nt: TGTGCCAGCAGCTCCCCCCTCGCGGGAGGGGAGACCCAGTACTTC; cdr3_aa: CASSSPLAGGETQYF
clone_size: once; d_call: NA; j_call: TRBJ1-5; v_call: TRBV7-9; cdr3_nt: TGTGCCAGCAGCTTAGGCCAGAATAGCAATCAGCCCCAGCATTTT; cdr3_aa: CASSLGQNSNQPQHF
clone_size: NA; d_call: TRBD1; j_call: TRBJ1-2; v_call: TRBV4-3; cdr3_nt: TGCGCCAGCAGCCGGACAGGGGGCGCCTTCTATGGCTACACCTTC; cdr3_aa: CASSRTGGAFYGYTF
clone_size: few; d_call: TRBD1; j_call: TRBJ1-2; v_call: TRBV9; cdr3_nt: TGTGCCAGCAGCGTAGGGACAGGGGCTCTTTCCTATGGCTACACCTTC; cdr3_aa: CASSVGTGALSYGYTF
clone_size: once; d_call: NA; j_call: TRBJ1-5; v_call: TRBV6-5; cdr3_nt: TGTGCCAGCAGTTACTCGATGACAAATCAGCCCCAGCATTTT; cdr3_aa: CASSYSMTNQPQHF
clone_size: once; d_call: TRBD2; j_call: TRBJ2-7; v_call: TRBV4-2; cdr3_nt: TGTGCCAGCAGCCAAGATTGGACTAGCGGGAGGGAATCCGGCGAGCAGTACTTC; cdr3_aa: CASSQDWTSGRESGEQYF
clone_size: NA; d_call: NA; j_call: TRBJ2-3; v_call: TRBV7-2; cdr3_nt: TGTGCCAGCACCTTAGGTTACTCTGGAGATACGCAGTATTTT; cdr3_aa: CASTLGYSGDTQYF
clone_size: NA; d_call: TRBD1; j_call: TRBJ2-7; v_call: TRBV29-1; cdr3_nt: TGCAGCGTTGAGCTTCAGGGGGTCCCCTACGAGCAGTACTTC; cdr3_aa: CSVELQGVPYEQYF
clone_size: once; d_call: NA; j_call: TRBJ2-7; v_call: TRBV6-1; cdr3_nt: TGTGCCAGCAGTGAAGCGCAGGGAACCTACGAGCAGTACTTC; cdr3_aa: CASSEAQGTYEQYF
clone_size: NA; d_call: NA; j_call: TRBJ1-3; v_call: TRBV5-5; cdr3_nt: TGTGCCAGCAGCCCCATCGGAGGCCACCACTCTGGAAACACCATATATTTT; cdr3_aa: CASSPIGGHHSGNTIYF
clone_size: NA; d_call: NA; j_call: TRBJ2-7; v_call: TRBV9; cdr3_nt: TGTGCCAGCAGCGTAGGGGCCTATCCTATCCCCTACGAGCAGTACTTC; cdr3_aa: CASSVGAYPIPYEQYF
clone_size: once; d_call: NA; j_call: TRBJ2-1; v_call: TRBV7-8; cdr3_nt: TGTGCCAGCAGCTTTAGGTCGGGGGTAGCCGTCAATGAGCAGTTCTTC; cdr3_aa: CASSFRSGVAVNEQFF
clone_size: once; d_call: TRBD2; j_call: TRBJ2-7; v_call: TRBV12-3/TRBV12-4; cdr3_nt: TGTGCCAGCGGGGGGGGTTACGAGCAGTACTTC; cdr3_aa: CASGGGYEQYF
clone_size: NA; d_call: NA; j_call: TRBJ1-2; v_call: TRBV4-1; cdr3_nt: TGCGCCAGCAGCACCCCCTTCGACATTAACTATGGCTACACCTTC; cdr3_aa: CASSTPFDINYGYTF
clone_size: NA; d_call: TRBD1; j_call: TRBJ2-3; v_call: TRBV13; cdr3_nt: TGTGCCAGCAGCCCCCGACAGGGGGAAAGCACAGATACGCAGTATTTT; cdr3_aa: CASSPRQGESTDTQYF
clone_size: NA; d_call: NA; j_call: TRBJ2-1; v_call: TRBV28; cdr3_nt: TGTGCCAGCAGGTCAACAGGGTCGGATGAGCAGTTCTTC; cdr3_aa: CASRSTGSDEQFF
clone_size: NA; d_call: NA; j_call: TRBJ1-1; v_call: TRBV19; cdr3_nt: TGTGCCAGTAGTCCGGAGGACAGCAACACTGAAGCTTTCTTT; cdr3_aa: CASSPEDSNTEAFF
clone_size: NA; d_call: TRBD2; j_call: TRBJ2-3; v_call: TRBV9; cdr3_nt: TGTGCCAGCAGCGCCCGCTGGGGTAGCGGGGGCACAGATACGCAGTATTTT; cdr3_aa: CASSARWGSGGTDTQYF
clone_size: NA; d_call: TRBD2; j_call: TRBJ2-7; v_call: TRBV19; cdr3_nt: TGTGCCAGTAGTATGATAACTAGCGGGAGTTCCGACGAGCAGTACTTC; cdr3_aa: CASSMITSGSSDEQYF